This paragraph covers one T cell receptor (beta chain) sequence. The antigen remains unidentified. Trimming shortened V by 4 bases and J by 5 bases, and 11 bases separated the two germline ends. The CDR3 has 14 residues. Germline assignment: CDR1 LGHNA and CDR2 YSLEER. This was the immunoSEQ version 4 assay in survey mode. The assay was immunoSEQ multiplex PCR, and TCRdb's table has in-frame clones only and misses some. The table includes around 7,500 clones, 70% to 80% detected once. The sample originates from a study of persistence of HIV-infected CD4 T cells. In the study overall: A median of about 8 years of suppressive ART preceded sampling.

Stimulation used approximately 9.6 ug/mL lysate from CMV-infected fibroblasts. Responding CD4+ T cells were sorted by upregulation of both CD40 ligand and CD69. Inclusion required CMV-positive serology and CD4+ counts above 400 cells/uL. The chain combines TRBV4-3 with TRBJ1-4, with D hard to call. The origin of this receptor is an adult woman with HIV who was CMV-seropositive. The specimen comprised CD4+ T cells sorted from PBMCs after roughly 18-hour stimulation, sampled from a patient who received antiretroviral therapy. The chain's CDR3 is CASSPTVSNEKLFF. CDR3 nucleotide sequence: TGCGCCAGCAGCCCTACGGTATCCAATGAAAAACTGTTTTTT.